These 25 T cell receptor beta chains were sequenced from one sample in a study of blood T cell repertoires in COVID-19 (dated by TCRdb to about 2020). Library generation was performed with the immunoSEQ multiplex PCR assay. TCRdb re-hosts the immuneACCESS table, in-frame sequences only. Its copies lack some clones; in the studies checked, an unresolved V gene accounts for under half of them, and the cause for the rest is not known. For this sample the table gives about 59,000 clones, of which around three quarters were detected only once. The ten largest clones represent 3% to 3.5% of the sample. Sequencing was performed on peripheral blood. These receptors were collected from a man aged 60-69 years with acute or convalescent COVID-19.

This rearrangement joins TRBV15 to TRBJ1-5; 10 bases agree with TRBD1. Germline loops: CDR1 LNHNV, CDR2 YYDKDF (reference sequence). The CDR3 is made up of 16 amino acids. The V and J ends lost 4 bases and 0 bases, in that order; junction bases with no gene match: 3. The CDR3 region has the DNA TGTGCCACCAGCACCCGGGACAGGGGTAGCAATCAGCCCCAGCATTTT. It translates to CATSTRDRGSNQPQHF.

This clone was observed a handful of times. The chain uses TRBV4-3 and TRBJ2-5; 9 positions agree with TRBD2. The CDR3 is 17 amino acids. Germline lookup yields CDR1 LGHNA and CDR2 YSLEER. V trimming: 1 base; J trimming: 2 bases; junction bases outside the gene matches: 8. In nucleotides, the CDR3 is TGCGCCAGCAGCCAAGGTTATAGACTAGCGGTTCAAGAGACCCAGTACTTC. Amino acid sequence: CASSQGYRLAVQETQYF.

The rearrangement uses TRBV7-8 and TRBJ1-4, with 7 bases matching TRBD1. Trimming at V came to 5 bases and at J to 15 bases, leaving 18 bases not matched to a gene. Germline V lookup: CDR1 SGHVS, CDR2 FQNEAQ. This CDR3 is built from 15 residues. For the CDR3, the DNA is TGTGCCAGCAGCCTAAATACAGGGGCCCTTGCTGAGGTGTTTTTT. Its translation: CASSLNTGALAEVFF.

The rearrangement joins TRBV19 to TRBJ1-5; D not resolved. V dropped 7 bases and J dropped 0 bases, with 13 bases sitting between them. The germline gives CDR1 LNHDA, CDR2 SQIVND (reference sequence). This CDR3 is built from 15 residues. CDR3 sequence (DNA): TGTGCCAGTACCTACACGGGGTATAGCAATCAGCCCCAGCATTTT. This sequence encodes CASTYTGYSNQPQHF.

This clone was seen only a few times. V usage is TRBV9 and J usage is TRBJ1-6; 7 nucleotides match TRBD1. The CDR3 has 16 amino acids. After removal of 3 bases from V and 7 bases from J, the junction contained 10 bases not matched to a gene. Germline CDR1 and CDR2: SGDLS and YYNGEE. CDR3 nucleotides: TGTGCCAGCAGCGACTCCGACGGGACAGCCAATTCACCCCTCCACTTT. Translating it yields CASSDSDGTANSPLHF.

J is TRBJ2-2 and V is TRBV5-4; D remains ambiguous. Germline CDR1 reads SGHNT; CDR2 reads YYREEE (reference sequence). This CDR3 spans 14 amino acids. The V and J ends lost 6 bases and 1 base respectively, with 10 bases between them. As DNA, the CDR3 is TGTGCCAGCACCAAAAGAGAGAACACCGGGGAGCTGTTTTTT. It is translated as CASTKRENTGELFF.

The chain joins TRBV23-1 to TRBJ2-7, with a possible D match to TRBD2 (5 bases). TRBV23-1 is designated an ORF whose function remains uncertain. Trimming removed 7 bases at V and 12 bases at J, with 10 bases between. This CDR3 is built from 9 residues. The CDR3: CASMVRAYF. The CDR3 DNA follows: TGCGCCAGCATGGTGAGGGCGTACTTC.

The CDR3 DNA follows: TGTGCCAGCAGCTGGACTAGCGGTAACAATGAGCAGTTCTTC. Its translation: CASSWTSGNNEQFF. The chain uses TRBV7-7 and TRBJ2-1; TRBD2 agrees at 10 bases. The CDR3 loop spans 14 amino acids. In germline, CDR1 is SSHAT, CDR2 FNYEAQ (reference sequence). The V and J ends lost 4 bases and 5 bases, in that order; junction bases with no gene match: 2.

The rearrangement uses TRBV7-3 and TRBJ2-1; the match to TRBD1 covers 9 bases. CDR3 length equals 17 residues. Germline V gene lookup returns CDR1 SGHTA and CDR2 FQGTGA. V trimming: 0 bases; J trimming: 7 bases; junction bases outside the gene matches: 10. The CDR3 bases are TGTGCCAGCAGCTTAACCACTGGGACAGGGAGTTTTAATGAGCAGTTCTTC. Its translation: CASSLTTGTGSFNEQFF.

This chain joins TRBV12-3 or TRBV12-4 and TRBJ1-1; a weak D match, TRBD1 (6 bases). The CDR3 length is 13 residues. V was cut by 3 bases and J by 8 bases, with 13 bases left in between. CDR3 sequence (DNA): TGTGCCAGCAGTTTCTCGGGGGGCGAGGAAGCTTTCTTT. This codes for CASSFSGGEEAFF.

V gene TRBV6-1 combines with J gene TRBJ2-3, with a tentative D call TRBD2 (5 bases). Deletions cut 4 bases from V and 1 base from J, with 27 bases between. CDR3 length: 20 amino acids. CDR1 and CDR2 from the germline V gene are MNHNS and SASEGT. The CDR3, as DNA: TGTGCCAGCAGTGGTGGCTGGCTGGGCTCCGTCCTCGGGGGCACAGATACGCAGTATTTT. Its protein is CASSGGWLGSVLGGTDTQYF.

V usage is TRBV9 and J usage is TRBJ1-1, with 10 bases identical to TRBD1. Unmatched junction bases numbered 7, after V lost 7 bases and J lost 1 base. Germline V gene sequence: CDR1 SGDLS, CDR2 YYNGEE. The CDR3 runs 15 residues. The CDR3: CASSGTGAPNTEAFF. For the CDR3, the DNA is TGTGCCAGCTCCGGGACAGGGGCCCCGAACACTGAAGCTTTCTTT.

This chain joins TRBV7-8 and TRBJ1-3; the D gene is possibly TRBD1 (6 bases). The CDR3 loop spans 16 amino acids. V lost 5 bases and J lost 0, with 14 bases in between. Germline loops: CDR1 SGHVS, CDR2 FQNEAQ. CDR3 DNA: TGTGCCAGCAGCCCCCCCTCAGGGGACTCTGGAAACACCATATATTTT. This encodes CASSPPSGDSGNTIYF.

The V and J genes are TRBV5-1 and TRBJ2-2, with D possibly matching TRBD2 (6 bases). This CDR3 is built from 17 residues. Germline lookup yields CDR1 SGHRS and CDR2 YFSETQ. Trimming removed 0 bases from V and 0 bases from J, with 12 bases in between. The CDR3 is CASSLAPSVANTGELFF. In DNA form, the CDR3 reads TGCGCCAGCAGCTTGGCCCCTAGCGTCGCGAACACCGGGGAGCTGTTTTTT.

The chain uses TRBV15 and TRBJ1-1, with 7 positions matching TRBD1. Germline CDR1 LNHNV, CDR2 YYDKDF (reference sequence). There are 15 residues in the CDR3. Losses at the gene ends were 0 bases for V and 7 bases for J; bases not matched to a gene: 8. The CDR3 nucleotides are TGTGCCACCAGCAGAGATCGGGACAGAGTACATGAAGCTTTCTTT. Amino acid sequence: CATSRDRDRVHEAFF.

The CDR3 DNA follows: TGTGCCACAACCAGGGACACTGAAGCTTTCTTT. It encodes CATTRDTEAFF. The chain joins TRBV7-9 to TRBJ1-1; possibly TRBD1 for D (5 bases). The CDR3 extends over 11 amino acids. Germline CDR1 and CDR2: SEHNR and FQNEAQ (reference sequence). V lost 10 bases to trimming and J lost 3 bases, with 9 bases between them.

This clone was seen once. This sequence joins TRBV4-3 and TRBJ2-7, with 10 bases that match TRBD2. CDR1 and CDR2 from the germline V gene are LGHNA and YSLEER. Trimming removed 3 bases from V and 4 bases from J; junction bases left unmatched: 6. The CDR3 covers 15 residues. The CDR3 DNA reads as TGCGCCAGCAGCCAGTATACTAGCGGGACTTACGAGCAGTACTTC. This sequence encodes CASSQYTSGTYEQYF.

This sequence joins TRBV28 and TRBJ1-2, with a weak D call TRBD1 (6 bases). Germline CDR1 MDHEN, CDR2 SYDVKM. The CDR3 consists of 14 residues. Trimming removed 5 bases at V and 5 bases at J, with 15 bases between. CDR3 loop: CASSLRQVFYGYTF. Written as DNA, the CDR3 is TGTGCCAGCAGTCTGAGACAGGTTTTTTATGGCTACACCTTC.

This clone turned up a few times. The chain links TRBV3-1 (or the pseudogene TRBV3-2) to TRBJ1-6, with TRBD1 identical over 10 bases. The V gene end was trimmed by 6 bases and the J gene end by 10 bases; junction bases not matched to a gene: 6. The V gene's germline CDR1 is LGHDT and CDR2 YNNKEL (reference sequence). The CDR3 has 14 amino acids. DNA for the CDR3: TGTGCCAGCAGTTCCGGGACAGGGGAATCACCCCTCCACTTT. Amino acids: CASSSGTGESPLHF.

V usage is TRBV5-1 and J usage is TRBJ2-5, with 8 bases matching TRBD1. With V trimmed by 6 bases and J by 3 bases, 7 bases remained unmatched. This CDR3 region has 14 residues. Germline CDR1 SGHRS, CDR2 YFSETQ. In DNA form, the CDR3 reads TGCGCCAGCACCAAGGACAGGGTAGAAGAGACCCAGTACTTC. Protein product: CASTKDRVEETQYF.

This chain joins TRBV5-1 and TRBJ1-4; the match to TRBD1 covers 9 bases. V was clipped by 2 bases and J by 3 bases; unmatched bases: 2. Germline lookup yields CDR1 SGHRS and CDR2 YFSETQ. The CDR3 has 15 amino acids. The CDR3 spells CASSFGQGSNEKLFF. CDR3 sequence (DNA): TGCGCCAGCAGCTTCGGACAGGGGTCTAATGAAAAACTGTTTTTT.

DNA for the CDR3: TGTGCCAGCAGTGGACAGGGGGACTACGAGCAGTACTTC. This encodes CASSGQGDYEQYF. The genes are TRBV2 and TRBJ2-7; 9 bases are shared with TRBD1. The CDR3 length is 13 residues. After removal of 4 bases from V and 3 bases from J, the junction contained 1 base not matched to a gene. Germline CDR1 SNHLY, CDR2 FYNNEI.

The rearrangement links TRBV2 to TRBJ1-2; 8 positions match TRBD1. CDR1 is SNHLY and CDR2 is FYNNEI in the germline V gene. V lost 6 bases, J lost 3 bases, and 0 bases stayed unmatched. The CDR3 is made up of 12 amino acids. The CDR3 spells CASRDRDYGYTF. The CDR3 DNA reads as TGTGCCAGCAGGGACAGGGACTATGGCTACACCTTC.

This clone is medium-sized in the sample. The chain recombines TRBV9 with TRBJ1-2, with D maybe TRBD1 (5 bases). The germline CDR1 and CDR2 sequences are SGDLS and YYNGEE. V lost 0 bases and J lost 4, with 10 bases in between. CDR3 size: 14 residues. The DNA for the CDR3 is TGTGCCAGCAGCGTAGGAGGGGAGGTCTATGGCTACACCTTC. This encodes CASSVGGEVYGYTF.

The chain uses TRBV28 and TRBJ2-6; 7 bases are shared with TRBD1. Trimming removed 7 bases from V and 3 bases from J; junction bases left unmatched: 3. The CDR3 sequence is 14 residues long. Germline CDR1 MDHEN, CDR2 SYDVKM. The CDR3 loop is CASNTGVGANVLTF. The CDR3 DNA reads as TGTGCCAGCAACACAGGGGTTGGGGCCAACGTCCTGACTTTC. The complete variable domain, with remaining parts taken from reference TRBV28 and TRBJ2-6, reads DVKVTQSSRYLVKRTGEKVFLECVQDMDHENMFWYRQDPGLGLRLIYFSYDVKMKEKGDIPEGYSVSREKKERFSLILESASTNQTSMYLCASNTGVGANVLTFGAGSRLTVL.